Listed here is a single T cell receptor (beta chain). Its matching antigen is unknown. CDR1 SNHLY and CDR2 FYNNEI come from the germline V gene. The CDR3 totals 14 residues. With 6 bases removed from V and 2 bases from J, the gap between germline ends came to 8 bases. The data were obtained in a study of cytomegalovirus exposure and HLA in healthy donors. Whole-study context: One earlier analysis, a look at approximately 190 million T cells, found some 110 million unique TCR beta sequences. General observations from the study: In a later analysis, TCR association rates varied by HLA locus: DRB1 most, HLA-C fewest. Reports credit the classifier with highly specific, highly sensitive diagnosis of cytomegalovirus status.

Unrecorded immune exposure was likely among donors, who were nominally healthy when sampled. The study ran its PCR with 60 Vbeta and 13 Jbeta primers. This table comes from immunoSEQ multiplex PCR, and its TCRdb copy is limited to in-frame clones, with some not included. This table holds 90,000 to 120,000 clones, about 68% found once. The clonotype was recovered from a male donor in good health and CMV-seropositive. V and J are TRBV2 and TRBJ2-6, with D unresolved. Input material: PBMCs. The CDR3, as DNA: TGTGCCAGCAGCGTCTCTCCTGGGGCCAACGTCCTGACTTTC. Translating it yields CASSVSPGANVLTF.